This T cell receptor (beta chain) was found in a study of identical twins. Study-level points and caveats: It was cross-sectional statistical analysis, not following the same donors, that the conclusions relied on. Monozygotic twin pairs showed more out-of-frame TCR alpha sharing than models estimated. Insertions ran lower in abundant cord blood beta clonotypes, though not in memory repertoires. Researchers reported excess low generation probability among twin-shared out-of-frame alpha sequences.

Each CDR3 protein gets one entry after TCRdb re-called the 5' RACE reads with MiXCR. The data show around 1.7 million distinct CDR3 sequences, less than 40% seen once. The CDR3 length is 14 residues. Germline CDR1 and CDR2: SGHRS and YFSETQ. V was trimmed by 0 bases and J by 4 bases, leaving 8 bases between them. In this sample, this clonotype turned up a few times. Its antigen is unidentified. This receptor was taken from a newborn girl in good health. The sequenced sample consisted of cord blood. V gene TRBV5-1 combines with J gene TRBJ1-5; tentatively, D is TRBD1 (5 bases). The CDR3 nucleotides read TGCGCCAGCAGCTTGGAATGGGGGAATCAGCCCCAGCATTTT. Translation: CASSLEWGNQPQHF. Together with reference TRBV5-1 and TRBJ1-5, the CDR3 gives the full variable domain: KAGVTQTPRYLIKTRGQQVTLSCSPISGHRSVSWYQQTPGQGLQFLFEYFSETQRNKGNFPGRFSGRQFSNSRSEMNVSTLELGDSALYLCASSLEWGNQPQHFGDGTRLSIL.